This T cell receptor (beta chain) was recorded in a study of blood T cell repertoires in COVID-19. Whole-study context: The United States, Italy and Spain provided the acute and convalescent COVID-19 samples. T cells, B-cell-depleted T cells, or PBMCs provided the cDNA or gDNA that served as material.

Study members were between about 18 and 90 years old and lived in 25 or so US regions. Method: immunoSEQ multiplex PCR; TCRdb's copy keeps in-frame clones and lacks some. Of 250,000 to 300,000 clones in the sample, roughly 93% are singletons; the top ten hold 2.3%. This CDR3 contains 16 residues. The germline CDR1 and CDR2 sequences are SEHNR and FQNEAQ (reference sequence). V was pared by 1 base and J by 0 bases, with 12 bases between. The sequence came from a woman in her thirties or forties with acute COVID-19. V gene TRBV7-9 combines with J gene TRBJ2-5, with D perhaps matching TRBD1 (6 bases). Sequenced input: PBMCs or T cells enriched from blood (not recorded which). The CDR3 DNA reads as TGTGCCAGCAGCTTAGGGGGTACAGGGAACCAAGAGACCCAGTACTTC. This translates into CASSLGGTGNQETQYF.